Listed below are T cell receptor beta chains from one sample, sequenced in a study of post-analysis software for immune sequencing data. Using its own MiXCR run on the PCR reads, TCRdb lists one record per CDR3 protein. Of over 150,000 distinct CDR3 sequences detected, 30% appear once; the ten largest clones hold approximately 1.6%. Sequenced input: blood. The source of these receptors is a girl aged 5-17 years with multiple sclerosis. Each CDR3 is given with its conserved first and last residue. Each record gives: D gene, V gene, J gene, clone size, CDR3 DNA, CDR3 protein. D genes are given only for firm matches. Some rows mark clone size as missing; the rest say once, few, many or name a class of expanded clone.

TRBD1,TRBV20-1,TRBJ2-7,-,TGCAGTGCTAGAGTATTCCCAAACAGGGGGGTTTACAATGAGCAGTACTTC,CSARVFPNRGVYNEQYF
-,TRBV5-1,TRBJ2-3,few,TGCGCCAGCTCCACAGGTCCCGGCACAGATACGCAGTATTTT,CASSTGPGTDTQYF
TRBD2,TRBV14,TRBJ2-7,many,TGTGCCAGCAGCCCCCGGGGGGGGATCTACGAGCAGTACTTC,CASSPRGGIYEQYF
TRBD1,TRBV18,TRBJ2-7,-,TGTGCCAGCTCTGCTTCGGGACAGGGGAGCCACGAGCAGTACTTC,CASSASGQGSHEQYF
TRBD1,TRBV4-1,TRBJ2-6,-,TGCGCCAGCAGCCAATCGGGGGGGACAGGGGCGTCTGGGGCCAACGTCCTGACTTTC,CASSQSGGTGASGANVLTF
-,TRBV3-1,TRBJ1-2,many,TGTGCCAGCAGCCAAGGACTCCAGTCGCATGGCTACACCTTC,CASSQGLQSHGYTF
TRBD1,TRBV7-2,TRBJ1-2,-,TGTGCCAGCAGCTCGAACAGGGGGGATGGCTACACCTTC,CASSSNRGDGYTF
TRBD2,TRBV29-1,TRBJ2-2,-,TGCAGCGTTGATGCCCCCTGGACTAGCGCAACGCCCGGGGAGCTGTTTTTT,CSVDAPWTSATPGELFF
TRBD1,TRBV2,TRBJ1-6,-,TGTGCCAGCAGTGCGGGACAGGGCCGTTCACCCCTCCACTTT,CASSAGQGRSPLHF
-,TRBV3-1,TRBJ1-1,-,TGTGCCAGCAGCCAAAGTGCCATGAACACTGAAGCTTTCTTT,CASSQSAMNTEAFF
TRBD1,TRBV5-1,TRBJ1-2,-,TGCGCCAGCAGCTGGGACAGGGGGGAGGATGGCTACACCTTC,CASSWDRGEDGYTF
-,TRBV12-3/TRBV12-4,TRBJ1-5,-,TGTGCCAGCAGTTTCTCCCTCGAACCCGCCTTAAATCAGCCCCAGCATTTT,CASSFSLEPALNQPQHF
TRBD1,TRBV5-1,TRBJ1-1,-,TGCGCCAGCAGCTTTGGACAGGGTGCAAGGGACACTGAAGCTTTCTTT,CASSFGQGARDTEAFF
-,TRBV7-3,TRBJ1-2,-,TGTGCCAGCAGCTTAACGAGAGACCCCGGTGGCTACACCTTC,CASSLTRDPGGYTF
-,TRBV7-3,TRBJ1-1,-,TGTGCCAGCAGCTTATTTCTGGGGACCCCAGATAATGAAGCTTTCTTT,CASSLFLGTPDNEAFF
-,TRBV7-9,TRBJ2-7,many,TGTGCCAGCAGCGAGGGGACTCCGTACGAGCAGTACTTC,CASSEGTPYEQYF
-,TRBV24-1,TRBJ1-5,many,TGTGCCACCAGTGACAAGGGGGGATATCAGCCCCAGCATTTT,CATSDKGGYQPQHF
-,TRBV9,TRBJ2-7,many,TGTGCCAGCAGCCCTCTGTCAGAGACCTACGAGCAGTACTTC,CASSPLSETYEQYF
-,TRBV28,TRBJ2-4,-,TGTGCCAGCAGGGGCAGGCAGGAAAAAGACATTCAGTACTTC,CASRGRQEKDIQYF
-,TRBV4-1,TRBJ1-2,many,TGCGCCAGCAGCCAGATGGGGGGTAACTATGGCTACACCTTC,CASSQMGGNYGYTF
-,TRBV2,TRBJ1-2,many,TGTGCCAGCAGACCAGACGGGGGCTACACCTTC,CASRPDGGYTF
TRBD1,TRBV20-1,TRBJ1-1,few,TGCAGTGCTAATGAGGGACAGGGAAAAGCACAAGCTTTCTTT,CSANEGQGKAQAFF
-,TRBV7-9,TRBJ1-2,-,TGTGCCAGCAGCTCCATGGACGGGGGGGGCGGGTATGGCTACACCTTC,CASSSMDGGGGYGYTF